This T cell receptor (beta chain) was profiled in a study of memory CD4+ T cells and cytomegalovirus serostatus. Study as a whole: Donors were healthy Belgian adults, under 10 CMV seropositive and 24 seronegative. Study observations and caveats: Suggested: most of the CMV-linked TCR signature lies in CD4+ memory cells.

As regards this clone: Its antigen remains unidentified.

The CDR3 consists of 15 residues. Trimming stripped 3 bases from V and 4 bases from J, with 15 bases between. Germline loops: CDR1 LNHDA, CDR2 SQIVND (reference sequence). Authors' data handling: After removing out-of-frame reads, millions of distinct TCRbeta sequences remained. The table came from immunoSEQ multiplex PCR; TCRdb's copy has only in-frame clones and leaves some out. V, J and clone size reflect that table, while D and trimming were determined from the DNA. The sample yields under 80,000 clones, 82% seen once. Single viable CD3+CD4+CD8-CD45RO+ cells were sorted as the memory CD4+ T cells.

The genes are TRBV19 and TRBJ2-5, with D perhaps being TRBD1 or TRBD2 (5 bases each). The sequence was collected from an adult in good health and CMV-seronegative. Sequenced material: memory CD4+ T cells from blood. As DNA, the CDR3 is TGTGCCAGTAGTATGGGGAATCGGGGCCTAGAGACCCAGTACTTC. It translates to CASSMGNRGLETQYF. Complete variable domain (other parts from reference TRBV19 and TRBJ2-5): DGGITQSPKYLFRKEGQNVTLSCEQNLNHDAMYWYRQDPGQGLRLIYYSQIVNDFQKGDIAEGYSVSREKKESFPLTVTSAQKNPTAFYLCASSMGNRGLETQYFGPGTRLLVL.